The rows below give T cell receptor beta chains drawn from one sample of a study of identifying expanded T cells in peripheral blood. Assay used: immunoSEQ multiplex PCR; TCRdb lists only in-frame clones, some missing. Altogether approximately 130,000 clones are present, 75% to 90% being singletons, with the ten largest covering around 8.4%. Sequenced input: blood. These receptors originate from a person aged 18 to 70 in good health. Both conserved end residues are part of each CDR3. The order of the fields is CDR3 DNA, CDR3 protein, CDR3 length, D gene, J gene, V gene, clone size. D genes are given only for firm matches. Not every row has a clone size; where given, it reads once, few, many or a size class.

CDR3nt: TGTGCCAGCAGCCGAGATGACTATGGCTACACCTTC
CDR3aa: CASSRDDYGYTF
len: 12
d_gene: -
j_gene: TRBJ1-2
v_gene: TRBV7-9
abundance: -

CDR3nt: TGTGCCAGCAGTCCTCCAGGGGCCAGGAGGGAGCTGTTTTTT
CDR3aa: CASSPPGARRELFF
len: 14
d_gene: -
j_gene: TRBJ2-2
v_gene: TRBV28
abundance: -

CDR3nt: TGTGCCAGTAGTCCCTGGCGGGACAGACAAACACAAGAGACCCAGTACTTC
CDR3aa: CASSPWRDRQTQETQYF
len: 17
d_gene: -
j_gene: TRBJ2-5
v_gene: TRBV19
abundance: -

CDR3nt: TGTGCCAGCTCGTCGGCGGGAGGAGTAGATACGCAGTATTTT
CDR3aa: CASSSAGGVDTQYF
len: 14
d_gene: TRBD2
j_gene: TRBJ2-3
v_gene: TRBV6-6
abundance: -

CDR3nt: TGTGCCAGCAGTTCCCCCCATAGCGGGAGAGTCTACAATGAGCAGTTCTTC
CDR3aa: CASSSPHSGRVYNEQFF
len: 17
d_gene: TRBD2
j_gene: TRBJ2-1
v_gene: TRBV28
abundance: -

CDR3nt: TGTGCCAGCAGCTTATCCGGACTAGCGGGAGGGCAGGACACCGGGGAGCTGTTTTTT
CDR3aa: CASSLSGLAGGQDTGELFF
len: 19
d_gene: TRBD2
j_gene: TRBJ2-2
v_gene: TRBV7-3
abundance: -

CDR3nt: TGTGCCAGCAGGGTAGCGGGAGGGACCTACGAGCAGTACTTC
CDR3aa: CASRVAGGTYEQYF
len: 14
d_gene: TRBD2
j_gene: TRBJ2-7
v_gene: TRBV2
abundance: few

CDR3nt: TGTGCCAGCAGCTCCCCCGGGGGCGGCACTGAAGCTTTCTTT
CDR3aa: CASSSPGGGTEAFF
len: 14
d_gene: -
j_gene: TRBJ1-1
v_gene: TRBV6-5
abundance: -

CDR3nt: TGTGCCAGCAGCCCCGGGCGGGGGAACACTGAAGCTTTCTTT
CDR3aa: CASSPGRGNTEAFF
len: 14
d_gene: -
j_gene: TRBJ1-1
v_gene: TRBV7-2
abundance: -

CDR3nt: TGTGCCAGCTCACCACCGGGACAGGTCTCTGGAAACACCATATATTTT
CDR3aa: CASSPPGQVSGNTIYF
len: 16
d_gene: TRBD1
j_gene: TRBJ1-3
v_gene: TRBV18
abundance: -

CDR3nt: TGTGCCTGGAGTCTGACAGTCAAGCAGTTCTTC
CDR3aa: CAWSLTVKQFF
len: 11
d_gene: -
j_gene: TRBJ2-1
v_gene: TRBV30
abundance: once

CDR3nt: TGTGCCAGCAGCGTCTATACCGGGGAGCTGTTTTTT
CDR3aa: CASSVYTGELFF
len: 12
d_gene: -
j_gene: TRBJ2-2
v_gene: TRBV9
abundance: -

CDR3nt: TGTGCCAGCAGTGAACCACAGGCTGGGTTCTCTGGAAACACCATATATTTT
CDR3aa: CASSEPQAGFSGNTIYF
len: 17
d_gene: -
j_gene: TRBJ1-3
v_gene: TRBV25-1
abundance: -

CDR3nt: TGCGCCAGCAGCTCGCTCCCGCAGAACCAAGAGGGCTACACCTTC
CDR3aa: CASSSLPQNQEGYTF
len: 15
d_gene: -
j_gene: TRBJ1-2
v_gene: TRBV5-1
abundance: -

CDR3nt: TGTGCCAGCAGTTTCCAGACGGGGACTGAAGCTTTCTTT
CDR3aa: CASSFQTGTEAFF
len: 13
d_gene: -
j_gene: TRBJ1-1
v_gene: TRBV6-4
abundance: few

CDR3nt: TGTGCCAGCAGGTCACTGAACTTCAATGAAAAACTGTTTTTT
CDR3aa: CASRSLNFNEKLFF
len: 14
d_gene: -
j_gene: TRBJ1-4
v_gene: TRBV28
abundance: -

CDR3nt: TGTGCCAGCAGCTCCCATAGCGGGGGATCCTACAATGAGCAGTTCTTC
CDR3aa: CASSSHSGGSYNEQFF
len: 16
d_gene: TRBD2
j_gene: TRBJ2-1
v_gene: TRBV7-2
abundance: -

CDR3nt: TGTGCCAGCAGCCCGACAGGGGGCGAGAGGGCGAACACTGAAGCTTTCTTT
CDR3aa: CASSPTGGERANTEAFF
len: 17
d_gene: TRBD1
j_gene: TRBJ1-1
v_gene: TRBV5-4
abundance: -

CDR3nt: TGCGCCAGCAGGCTGGGAGGGGGTTGCAATCAGCCCCAGCATTTT
CDR3aa: CASRLGGGCNQPQHF
len: 15
d_gene: -
j_gene: TRBJ1-5
v_gene: TRBV10-1
abundance: -

CDR3nt: TGTGCCAGCAGTGAAGGACATCCAAAAGTGGGGTACGAGCAGTACTTC
CDR3aa: CASSEGHPKVGYEQYF
len: 16
d_gene: -
j_gene: TRBJ2-7
v_gene: TRBV2
abundance: -

CDR3nt: TGTGCCTGGAGTGTAGCAGGGGTAGGCTACACCTTC
CDR3aa: CAWSVAGVGYTF
len: 12
d_gene: -
j_gene: TRBJ1-2
v_gene: TRBV30
abundance: -

CDR3nt: TGTGCCAGCAGTTACTCTAGGGGTATCGGGAACACTGAAGCTTTCTTT
CDR3aa: CASSYSRGIGNTEAFF
len: 16
d_gene: -
j_gene: TRBJ1-1
v_gene: TRBV6-5
abundance: -

CDR3nt: TGTGCCAGCAGCCCCGTAGGGGACATTCAGTACTTC
CDR3aa: CASSPVGDIQYF
len: 12
d_gene: -
j_gene: TRBJ2-4
v_gene: TRBV5-5
abundance: -

CDR3nt: TGTGCCAGCAGCTTAAAGGGTGGGTACGAGCAGTACTTC
CDR3aa: CASSLKGGYEQYF
len: 13
d_gene: -
j_gene: TRBJ2-7
v_gene: TRBV4-2
abundance: -

CDR3nt: TGTGCCAGCAGCACCGGACTAGCGGGAGGCCTCACAGATACGCAGTATTTT
CDR3aa: CASSTGLAGGLTDTQYF
len: 17
d_gene: TRBD2
j_gene: TRBJ2-3
v_gene: TRBV5-8
abundance: -

CDR3nt: TGTGCCAGCAGCTTGCTAGCGGGGTTTACTAATGAGCAGTTCTTC
CDR3aa: CASSLLAGFTNEQFF
len: 15
d_gene: TRBD2
j_gene: TRBJ2-1
v_gene: TRBV5-8
abundance: -

CDR3nt: TGTGCCAGCAGCTTAGATCCGGGCAGGGGGGACGACAATGAGCAGTTCTTC
CDR3aa: CASSLDPGRGDDNEQFF
len: 17
d_gene: -
j_gene: TRBJ2-1
v_gene: TRBV11-2
abundance: -

CDR3nt: TGCGCCAGCAGCGGATGGAGCACAGATACGCAGTATTTT
CDR3aa: CASSGWSTDTQYF
len: 13
d_gene: -
j_gene: TRBJ2-3
v_gene: TRBV4-1
abundance: -

CDR3nt: TGTGCCAGCAGCATTCCAGGGGACTATGGCTACACCTTC
CDR3aa: CASSIPGDYGYTF
len: 13
d_gene: -
j_gene: TRBJ1-2
v_gene: TRBV5-4
abundance: -